The 16 T cell receptor beta chains in this list originate from one sample, sequenced in a study of human T cells and chemical hapten exposure. As to time point: patch test 1, 2 weeks after DPC sensitization. The treatment denotes: therapeutic diphenylcyclopropenone sensitization with weekly scalp DPC. TCRdb re-called the RACE reads through MiXCR, storing one row per CDR3 protein. The data show around 120,000 distinct CDR3 sequences, approximately 15% seen once. Here the sequenced sample was whole blood, taken in connection with sensitization to the hapten diphenylcyclopropenone (DPC). The receptor set was obtained from a man younger than 35 with alopecia areata. Some clones in this sample may be carry-over from other donors' samples.

The J gene is TRBJ2-3, the V gene TRBV7-8; possibly TRBD2 for D (6 bases). Germline CDR1 reads SGHVS; CDR2 reads FQNEAQ. The V end lost 1 base, the J end lost 3 bases, and 11 bases lay between the germline ends. The CDR3 consists of 15 residues. The CDR3 DNA sequence: TGTGCCAGCAGCTTAGAACGGGGGAGGACAGATACGCAGTATTTT. Amino acids: CASSLERGRTDTQYF. Complete variable domain (other parts from reference TRBV7-8 and TRBJ2-3): GAGVSQSPRYKVAKRGQDVALRCDPISGHVSLFWYQQALGQGPEFLTYFQNEAQLDKSGLPSDRFFAERPEGSVSTLKIQRTQQEDSAVYLCASSLERGRTDTQYFGPGTRLTVL.

In its sample, this clonotype was seen a few times. V gene TRBV7-9 combines with J gene TRBJ2-2; tentative D call: TRBD2 (5 bases). The CDR3 loop spans 15 amino acids. Per germline, CDR1 SEHNR and CDR2 FQNEAQ (reference sequence). Trimming removed 4 bases from V and 5 bases from J, with 14 bases in between. CDR3 DNA sequence: TGTGCCAGCAGCTCTGGGAGAGCGCAAACCGGGGAGCTGTTTTTT. Residues: CASSSGRAQTGELFF.

Only a few counts were recorded for this clonotype. The gene calls are TRBV2 and TRBJ2-1, with a possible D match to TRBD2 (6 bases). The V and J ends lost 7 bases and 4 bases respectively, with 11 bases between them. Looked up from germline, CDR1 is SNHLY and CDR2 is FYNNEI. This CDR3 contains 13 residues. CDR3 bases: TGTGCCAGCAAGGAGGGTGTTTACAATGAGCAGTTCTTC. As protein: CASKEGVYNEQFF.

The table lists this clonotype with a few counts. J is TRBJ1-2 and V is TRBV7-2; no definite D call. Germline CDR1 is SGHTA and CDR2 is FQGNSA. The V end lost 8 bases, the J end lost 3 bases, and 7 bases lay between the germline ends. The CDR3 runs 11 residues. The CDR3 DNA sequence: TGTGCCAGCCGCCAAGACTATGGCTACACCTTC. Translation: CASRQDYGYTF.

The chain employs TRBV9 and TRBJ1-1; D remains ambiguous. The CDR3 sequence is 14 residues long. V shed 1 base and J shed 3 bases, with 10 bases lying between them. In germline, CDR1 is SGDLS, CDR2 YYNGEE. This CDR3 is CASSVRPLHTEAFF. The CDR3 DNA sequence: TGTGCCAGCAGCGTAAGGCCGCTGCACACTGAAGCTTTCTTT.

This clonotype was picked up a small number of times. The chain recombines TRBV6-2 or TRBV6-3 with TRBJ2-7; D unclear. The germline V and J ends were trimmed by 6 bases and 6 bases, with 15 bases remaining between them. The CDR3 loop spans 13 amino acids. Germline CDR1 MNHEY, CDR2 SVGEGT. The CDR3 DNA reads TGTGCCAGCAGCCCTTCAGTGGGGTTCGAGCAGTACGTC. Amino acid sequence: CASSPSVGFEQYV.

The chain has TRBV4-3 and TRBJ1-1; TRBD1 matches at 8 bases. Germline CDR1 LGHNA, CDR2 YSLEER. The V and J ends lost 0 bases and 6 bases, in that order; junction bases with no gene match: 6. The CDR3 has 15 residues. Written as DNA, the CDR3 is TGCGCCAGCAGCCAAGATCGTACAGGGGGATCTGAAGCTTTCTTT. This codes for CASSQDRTGGSEAFF.

This clonotype was counted only a few times. This CDR3 reads CASSPQGQVNEKLFF. The CDR3 DNA sequence: TGTGCCAGCTCACCACAGGGACAGGTTAATGAAAAACTGTTTTTT. The chain employs TRBV18 and TRBJ1-4, with TRBD1 identical over 8 bases. Germline V CDR1 and CDR2: KGHSH, LQKENI. The ends lost 1 base at V and 4 bases at J; junction bases unmatched: 2. This CDR3 comprises 15 residues.

The CDR3 DNA reads TGTGCCACCAGTGAGAAGGGGGTAGCCAAAAACATTCAGTACTTC. Translated: CATSEKGVAKNIQYF. This chain connects TRBV24-1 to TRBJ2-4; possible D gene TRBD1, 6 bases. Trimming pared 4 bases from V and 0 bases from J, leaving 9 bases between. The length of the CDR3 is 15 residues. Germline V gives CDR1 KGHDR, CDR2 SFDVKD.

The chain uses TRBV12-3 or TRBV12-4 and TRBJ1-2; 7 bases line up with TRBD1. Trimming took 3 bases from V and 7 from J; bases not matched to a gene: 8. The CDR3 totals 14 residues. The CDR3 region has the DNA TGTGCCAGCAGTTTGGGTCAGGGGGAGATTGGCTACACCTTC. Translation: CASSLGQGEIGYTF.

In this sample, this clonotype turned up a few times. V is TRBV7-9 and J is TRBJ2-3; 7 bases fit TRBD1. The junction had 6 bases not matched to a gene; V was cut back by 4 bases and J by 2 bases. The CDR3 runs to 15 residues. Germline-derived CDR1 and CDR2 are SEHNR and FQNEAQ (reference sequence). CDR3 coding DNA: TGTGCCAGCAGCTCCCGGGACAGAGACACAGATACGCAGTATTTT. This sequence encodes CASSSRDRDTDTQYF.

The chain is built from TRBV20-1 and TRBJ2-1; no firm D call. Germline CDR1 DFQATT, CDR2 SNEGSKA (reference sequence). The V gene lost 0 bases and the J gene lost 9 bases, with 9 bases spanning the gap. This CDR3 is 12 amino acids long. The CDR3 spells CSARDHIGEQFF. DNA for the CDR3: TGCAGTGCTAGAGATCATATTGGTGAGCAGTTCTTC.

This clonotype was detected a few times. This rearrangement joins TRBV19 to TRBJ2-6; no clear D gene. The V gene lost 4 bases and the J gene lost 0 bases, with 4 bases spanning the gap. The CDR3 has 14 amino acids. Germline CDR1 and CDR2: LNHDA and SQIVND (reference sequence). The CDR3 reads CASSNHSGANVLTF. Written as DNA, the CDR3 is TGTGCCAGTAGTAACCACTCTGGGGCCAACGTCCTGACTTTC.

The sample holds a few counts of this clonotype. V gene TRBV20-1 combines with J gene TRBJ1-5, with TRBD1 as a possible D gene (6 bases). The CDR3 extends over 15 amino acids. Trimming stripped 0 bases from V and 4 bases from J, with 13 bases between. Germline V gives CDR1 DFQATT, CDR2 SNEGSKA (reference sequence). CDR3 sequence: CSARDLRGPNQPQHF. CDR3 nucleotides: TGCAGTGCTAGAGATCTCAGGGGCCCTAATCAGCCCCAGCATTTT.

This clonotype came up a few times. The chain combines TRBV5-5 with TRBJ2-7, with a weak D call TRBD1 (5 bases). Germline V lookup: CDR1 SGHKS, CDR2 YYEKEE (reference sequence). Trimming pared 3 bases from V and 0 bases from J, leaving 7 bases between. CDR3 size: 13 residues. The chain's CDR3 is CASSWGGSYEQYF. CDR3 nucleotide sequence: TGTGCCAGCAGCTGGGGCGGCTCCTACGAGCAGTACTTC.

The chain employs TRBV6-2 or TRBV6-3 and TRBJ2-3; D might be TRBD2 (6 bases). The V end was cut by 7 bases, the J end by 4 bases, with 21 bases between. The CDR3 totals 16 residues. The germline V gene encodes CDR1 MNHEY and CDR2 SVGEGT. The CDR3 DNA reads TGTGCCAGCACCCCCACCGGAGGGAGACTTGCAGATACGCAGTATTTT. Translation gives CASTPTGGRLADTQYF.